A single T cell receptor (beta chain) is shown here with its context. The method was immunoSEQ multiplex PCR; TCRdb's version includes in-frame clones alone and lacks a portion of them. The data contain about 140,000 clones, about 80% of them singletons. The data originate from a study of blood T cell repertoires in COVID-19. Background on the study: Researchers got acute and convalescent COVID-19 samples from the United States, Italy and Spain. Sample material is recorded as cDNA or gDNA derived from T cells, B-cell-depleted T cells, or PBMCs.

Looked up from germline, CDR1 is KGHSH and CDR2 is LQKENI. This CDR3 is 16 amino acids long. V shed 2 bases, J shed 9 bases, and the junction held 15 bases outside the gene matches. This TCR derives from a man in his 70s who had recovered from COVID-19. This rearrangement joins TRBV18 to TRBJ1-1, with 7 bases fitting TRBD1. Source material: peripheral blood. CDR3 region: CASSPEAGTATGKAFF. The DNA for the CDR3 is TGTGCCAGCTCACCAGAAGCCGGGACAGCCACCGGTAAAGCTTTCTTT. Complete variable domain (other parts from reference TRBV18 and TRBJ1-1): NAGVMQNPRHLVRRRGQEARLRCSPMKGHSHVYWYRQLPEEGLKFMVYLQKENIIDESGMPKERFSAEFPKEGPSILRIQQVVRGDSAAYFCASSPEAGTATGKAFFGQGTRLTVV.